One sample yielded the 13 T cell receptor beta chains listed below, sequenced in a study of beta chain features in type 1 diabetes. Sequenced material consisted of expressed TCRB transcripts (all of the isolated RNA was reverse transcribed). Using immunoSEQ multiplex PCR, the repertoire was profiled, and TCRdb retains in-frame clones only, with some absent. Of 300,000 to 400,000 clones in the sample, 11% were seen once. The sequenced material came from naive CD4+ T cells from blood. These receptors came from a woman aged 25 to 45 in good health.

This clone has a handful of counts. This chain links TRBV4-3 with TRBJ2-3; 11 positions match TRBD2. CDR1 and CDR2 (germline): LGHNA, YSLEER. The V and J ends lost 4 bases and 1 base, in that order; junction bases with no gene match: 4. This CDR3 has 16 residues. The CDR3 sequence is CASSLVAGGGTDTQYF. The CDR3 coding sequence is TGCGCCAGCAGCCTCGTAGCGGGAGGGGGCACAGATACGCAGTATTTT.

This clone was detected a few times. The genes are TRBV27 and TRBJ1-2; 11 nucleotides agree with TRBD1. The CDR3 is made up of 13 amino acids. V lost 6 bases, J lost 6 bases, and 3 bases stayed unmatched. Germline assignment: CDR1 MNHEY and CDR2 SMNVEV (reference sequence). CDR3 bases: TGTGCCAGCAGGAGGACAGGGGGCCATGGCTACACCTTC. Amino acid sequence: CASRRTGGHGYTF.

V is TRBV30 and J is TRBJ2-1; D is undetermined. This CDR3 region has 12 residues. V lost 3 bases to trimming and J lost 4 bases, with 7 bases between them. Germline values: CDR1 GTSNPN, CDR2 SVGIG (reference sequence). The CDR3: CAWSRLYNEQFF. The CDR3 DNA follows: TGTGCCTGGAGCAGGCTGTACAATGAGCAGTTCTTC.

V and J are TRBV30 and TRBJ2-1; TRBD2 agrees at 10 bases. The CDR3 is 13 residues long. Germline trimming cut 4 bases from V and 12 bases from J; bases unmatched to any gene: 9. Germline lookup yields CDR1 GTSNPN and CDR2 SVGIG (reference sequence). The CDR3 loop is CAWTASGGRGQFF. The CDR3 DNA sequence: TGTGCCTGGACGGCTAGCGGGGGTCGGGGGCAGTTCTTC. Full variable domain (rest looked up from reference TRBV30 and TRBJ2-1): SQTIHQWPATLVQPVGSPLSLECTVEGTSNPNLYWYRQAAGRGLQLLFYSVGIGQISSEVPQNLSASRPQDRQFILSSKKLLLSDSGFYLCAWTASGGRGQFFGPGTRLTVL.

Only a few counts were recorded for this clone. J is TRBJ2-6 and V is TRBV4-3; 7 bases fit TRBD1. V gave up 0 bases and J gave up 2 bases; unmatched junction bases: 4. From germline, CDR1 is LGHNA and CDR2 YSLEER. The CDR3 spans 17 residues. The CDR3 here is CASSQDKGAAGANVLTF. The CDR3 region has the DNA TGCGCCAGCAGCCAAGATAAGGGGGCGGCTGGGGCCAACGTCCTGACTTTC.

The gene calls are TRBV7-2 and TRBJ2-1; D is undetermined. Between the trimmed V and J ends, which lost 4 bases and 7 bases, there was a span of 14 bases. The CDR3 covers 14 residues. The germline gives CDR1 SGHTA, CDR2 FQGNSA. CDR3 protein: CASSSFESWNEQFF. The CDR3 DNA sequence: TGTGCCAGCAGCTCCTTCGAAAGCTGGAATGAGCAGTTCTTC.

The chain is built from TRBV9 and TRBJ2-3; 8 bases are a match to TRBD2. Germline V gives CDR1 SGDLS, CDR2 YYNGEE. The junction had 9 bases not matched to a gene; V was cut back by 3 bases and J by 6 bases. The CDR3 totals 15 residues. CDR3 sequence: CASSEREGRVDTQYF. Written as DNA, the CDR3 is TGTGCCAGCAGCGAACGGGAGGGGCGGGTGGATACGCAGTATTTT.

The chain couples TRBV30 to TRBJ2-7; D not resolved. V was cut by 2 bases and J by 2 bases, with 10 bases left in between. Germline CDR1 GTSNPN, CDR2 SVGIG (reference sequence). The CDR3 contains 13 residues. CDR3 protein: CAWSMEIAYEQYF. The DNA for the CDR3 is TGTGCCTGGAGTATGGAGATCGCCTACGAGCAGTACTTC.

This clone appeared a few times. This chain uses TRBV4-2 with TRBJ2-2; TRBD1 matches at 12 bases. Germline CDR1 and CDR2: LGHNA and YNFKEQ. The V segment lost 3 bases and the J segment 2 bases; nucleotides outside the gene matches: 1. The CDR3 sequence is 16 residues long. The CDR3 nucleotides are TGTGCCAGCAGCCAGGGACAGGGGGCCAACACCGGGGAGCTGTTTTTT. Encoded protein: CASSQGQGANTGELFF.

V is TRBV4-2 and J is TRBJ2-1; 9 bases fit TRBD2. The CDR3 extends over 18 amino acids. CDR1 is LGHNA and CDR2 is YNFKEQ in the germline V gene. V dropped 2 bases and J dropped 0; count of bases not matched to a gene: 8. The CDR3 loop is CASSQLNSGRNSYNEQFF. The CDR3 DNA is TGTGCCAGCAGCCAACTAAACAGCGGGAGGAACTCCTACAATGAGCAGTTCTTC.

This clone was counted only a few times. The CDR3 DNA reads TGTGCCAGCAGCCGAATCCCGGGACAGGGGGCCTACGAGCAGTACTTC. Protein product: CASSRIPGQGAYEQYF. The rearrangement uses TRBV7-2 and TRBJ2-7; 11 nucleotides agree with TRBD1. Germline trimming cut 5 bases from V and 2 bases from J; bases unmatched to any gene: 8. The CDR3 is made up of 16 amino acids. CDR1 is SGHTA and CDR2 is FQGNSA in the germline V gene.

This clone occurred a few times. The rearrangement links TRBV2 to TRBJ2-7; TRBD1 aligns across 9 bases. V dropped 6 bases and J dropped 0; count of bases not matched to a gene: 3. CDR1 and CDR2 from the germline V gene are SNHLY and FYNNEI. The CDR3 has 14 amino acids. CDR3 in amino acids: CASRTGGSSYEQYF. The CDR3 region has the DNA TGTGCCAGCAGGACAGGGGGGAGCTCCTACGAGCAGTACTTC.

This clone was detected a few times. CDR3 sequence (DNA): TGTGCCAGCAGCCAAGATTTAGGGGCCAACACCGGGGAGCTGTTTTTT. It yields the protein CASSQDLGANTGELFF. This sequence joins TRBV4-2 and TRBJ2-2; D may be TRBD1 (5 bases). Germline loops: CDR1 LGHNA, CDR2 YNFKEQ. The V end was cut by 0 bases, the J end by 2 bases, with 10 bases between. The CDR3 sequence is 16 residues long.